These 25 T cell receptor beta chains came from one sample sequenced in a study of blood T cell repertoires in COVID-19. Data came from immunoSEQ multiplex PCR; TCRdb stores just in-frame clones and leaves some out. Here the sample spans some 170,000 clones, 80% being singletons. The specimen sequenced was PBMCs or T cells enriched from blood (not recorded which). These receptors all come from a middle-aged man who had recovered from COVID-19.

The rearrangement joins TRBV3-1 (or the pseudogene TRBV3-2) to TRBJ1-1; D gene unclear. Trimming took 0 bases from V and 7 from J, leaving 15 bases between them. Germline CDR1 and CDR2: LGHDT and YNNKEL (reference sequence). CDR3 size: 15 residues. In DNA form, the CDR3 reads TGTGCCAGCAGCCAAGATTGGATTAGGGAGCGTGAAGCTTTCTTT. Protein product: CASSQDWIREREAFF.

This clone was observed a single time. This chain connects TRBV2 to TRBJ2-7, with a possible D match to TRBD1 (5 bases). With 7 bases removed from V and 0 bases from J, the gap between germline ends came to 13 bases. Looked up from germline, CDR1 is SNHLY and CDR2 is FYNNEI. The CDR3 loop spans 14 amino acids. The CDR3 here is CASKRQFLSYEQYF. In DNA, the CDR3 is TGTGCCAGCAAAAGACAGTTCCTCTCCTACGAGCAGTACTTC.

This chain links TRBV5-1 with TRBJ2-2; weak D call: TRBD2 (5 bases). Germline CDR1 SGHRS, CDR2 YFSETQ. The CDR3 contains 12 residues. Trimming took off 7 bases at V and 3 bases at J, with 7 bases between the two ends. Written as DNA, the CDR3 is TGCGCCAGCCGGCGGGACACCGGGGAGCTGTTTTTT. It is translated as CASRRDTGELFF.

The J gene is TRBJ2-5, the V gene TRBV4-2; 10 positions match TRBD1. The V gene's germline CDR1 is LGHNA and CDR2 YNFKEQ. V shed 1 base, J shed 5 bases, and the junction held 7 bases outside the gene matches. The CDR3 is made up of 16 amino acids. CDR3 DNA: TGTGCCAGCAGCCAAGGGGAGACAGGGGGCCGGGAGACCCAGTACTTC. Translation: CASSQGETGGRETQYF.

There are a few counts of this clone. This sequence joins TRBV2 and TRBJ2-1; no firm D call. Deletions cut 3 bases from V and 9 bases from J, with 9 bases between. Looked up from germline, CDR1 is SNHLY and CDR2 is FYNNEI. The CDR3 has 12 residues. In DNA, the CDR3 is TGTGCCAGCAGTGATAATTCTCTTGAGCAGTTCTTC. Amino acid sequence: CASSDNSLEQFF.

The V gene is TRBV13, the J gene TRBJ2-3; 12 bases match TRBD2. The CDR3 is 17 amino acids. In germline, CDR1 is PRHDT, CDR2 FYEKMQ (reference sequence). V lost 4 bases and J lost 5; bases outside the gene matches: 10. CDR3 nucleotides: TGTGCCAGCAGCTCCTCTATGGGACTAGCGGGTGGAGATACGCAGTATTTT. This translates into CASSSSMGLAGGDTQYF.

CDR3 DNA: TGCGCCAGCAGTCAACCCCCCAGGGGACAAGAGACCCAGTACTTC. It encodes CASSQPPRGQETQYF. The V gene is TRBV23-1, the J gene TRBJ2-5; D may be TRBD1 (6 bases). TRBV23-1 is flagged as an ORF with uncertain function. V was cut by 2 bases and J by 2 bases, with 12 bases left in between. The CDR3 contains 15 residues.

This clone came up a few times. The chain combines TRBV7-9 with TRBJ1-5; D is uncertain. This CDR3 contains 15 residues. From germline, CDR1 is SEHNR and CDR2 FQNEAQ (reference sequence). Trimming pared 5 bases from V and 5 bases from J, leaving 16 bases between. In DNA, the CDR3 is TGTGCCAGCAGCGGAGCGCTAGGCTCCGATCAGCCCCAGCATTTT. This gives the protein CASSGALGSDQPQHF.

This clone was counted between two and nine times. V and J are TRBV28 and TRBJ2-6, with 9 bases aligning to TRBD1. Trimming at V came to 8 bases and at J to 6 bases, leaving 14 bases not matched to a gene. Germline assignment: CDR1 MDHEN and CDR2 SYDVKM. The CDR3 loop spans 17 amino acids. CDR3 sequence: CASATYRTGEKANVLTF. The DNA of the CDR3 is TGTGCCAGCGCAACCTACCGGACAGGGGAAAAGGCCAACGTCCTGACTTTC.

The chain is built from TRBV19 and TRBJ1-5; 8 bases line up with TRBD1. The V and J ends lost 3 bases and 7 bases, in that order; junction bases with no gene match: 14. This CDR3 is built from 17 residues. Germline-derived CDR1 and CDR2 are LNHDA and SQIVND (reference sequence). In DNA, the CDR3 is TGTGCCAGTAGTATCCCCCTGATTGGACAGGGACCACAGCCCCAGCATTTT. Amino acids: CASSIPLIGQGPQPQHF. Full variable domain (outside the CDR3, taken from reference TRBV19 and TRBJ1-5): DGGITQSPKYLFRKEGQNVTLSCEQNLNHDAMYWYRQDPGQGLRLIYYSQIVNDFQKGDIAEGYSVSREKKESFPLTVTSAQKNPTAFYLCASSIPLIGQGPQPQHFGDGTRLSIL.

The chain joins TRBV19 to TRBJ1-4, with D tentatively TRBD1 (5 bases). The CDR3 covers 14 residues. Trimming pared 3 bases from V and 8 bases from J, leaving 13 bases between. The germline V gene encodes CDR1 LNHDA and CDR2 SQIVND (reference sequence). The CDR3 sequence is CASSIQGGKEKLFF. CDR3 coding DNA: TGTGCCAGTAGTATTCAGGGTGGAAAGGAAAAACTGTTTTTT.

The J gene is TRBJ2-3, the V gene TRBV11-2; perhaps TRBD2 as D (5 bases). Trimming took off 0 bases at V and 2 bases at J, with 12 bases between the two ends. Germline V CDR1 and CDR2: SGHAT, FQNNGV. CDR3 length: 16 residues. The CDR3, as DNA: TGTGCCAGCAGCTTAGATCGGCCGGGAACCACAGATACGCAGTATTTT. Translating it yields CASSLDRPGTTDTQYF.

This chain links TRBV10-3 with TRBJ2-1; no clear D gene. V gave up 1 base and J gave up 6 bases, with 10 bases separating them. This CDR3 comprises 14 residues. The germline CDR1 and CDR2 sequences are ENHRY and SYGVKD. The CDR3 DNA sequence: TGTGCCATCAGTGAGTTACTCGCCCGCAATGAGCAGTTCTTC. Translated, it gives CAISELLARNEQFF.

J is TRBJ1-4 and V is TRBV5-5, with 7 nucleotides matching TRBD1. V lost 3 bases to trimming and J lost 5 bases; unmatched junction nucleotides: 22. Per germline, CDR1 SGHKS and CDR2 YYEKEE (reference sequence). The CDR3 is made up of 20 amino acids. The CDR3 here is CASSWNPTGAVGLRNEKLFF. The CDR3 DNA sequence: TGTGCCAGCAGCTGGAACCCAACAGGGGCGGTAGGGCTCAGAAATGAAAAACTGTTTTTT. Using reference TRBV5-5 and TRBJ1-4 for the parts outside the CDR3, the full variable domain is DAGVTQSPTHLIKTRGQQVTLRCSPISGHKSVSWYQQVLGQGPQFIFQYYEKEERGRGNFPDRFSARQFPNYSSELNVNALLLGDSALYLCASSWNPTGAVGLRNEKLFFGSGTQLSVL.

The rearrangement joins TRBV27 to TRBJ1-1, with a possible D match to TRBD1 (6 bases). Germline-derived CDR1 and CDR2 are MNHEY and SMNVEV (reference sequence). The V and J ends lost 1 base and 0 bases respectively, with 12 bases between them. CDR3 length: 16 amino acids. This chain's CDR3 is CASSLLSDRLNTEAFF. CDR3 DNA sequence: TGTGCCAGCAGTTTATTGAGCGACAGGTTGAACACTGAAGCTTTCTTT.

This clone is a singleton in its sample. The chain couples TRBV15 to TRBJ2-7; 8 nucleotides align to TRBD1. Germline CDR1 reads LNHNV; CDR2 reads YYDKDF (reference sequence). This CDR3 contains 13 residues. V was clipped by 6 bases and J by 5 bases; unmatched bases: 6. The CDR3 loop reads CATRRQGTHEQYF. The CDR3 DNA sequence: TGTGCCACCAGGAGACAGGGGACCCACGAGCAGTACTTC.

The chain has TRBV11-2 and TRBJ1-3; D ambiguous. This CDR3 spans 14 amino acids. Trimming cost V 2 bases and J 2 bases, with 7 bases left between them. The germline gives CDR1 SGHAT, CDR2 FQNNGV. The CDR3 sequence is CASSLLLAGNTIYF. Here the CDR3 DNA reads TGTGCCAGCAGCTTATTGTTAGCTGGAAACACCATATATTTT.

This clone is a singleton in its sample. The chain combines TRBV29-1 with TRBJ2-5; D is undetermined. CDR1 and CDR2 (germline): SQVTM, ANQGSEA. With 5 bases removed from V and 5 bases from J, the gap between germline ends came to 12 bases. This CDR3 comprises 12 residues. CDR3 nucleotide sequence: TGCAGCGTTCTGTATAGTGTGGAGACCCAGTACTTC. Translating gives CSVLYSVETQYF.

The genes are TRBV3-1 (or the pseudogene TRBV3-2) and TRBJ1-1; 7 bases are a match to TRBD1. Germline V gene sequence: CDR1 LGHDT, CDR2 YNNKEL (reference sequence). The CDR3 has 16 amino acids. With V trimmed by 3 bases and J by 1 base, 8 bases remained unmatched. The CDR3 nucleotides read TGTGCCAGCAGCCACTCTACCGGGACAGCGAACACTGAAGCTTTCTTT. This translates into CASSHSTGTANTEAFF.

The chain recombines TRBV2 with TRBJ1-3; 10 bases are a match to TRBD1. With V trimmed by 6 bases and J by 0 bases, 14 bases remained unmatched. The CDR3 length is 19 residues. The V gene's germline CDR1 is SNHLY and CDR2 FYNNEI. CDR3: CASRPPTGGWSGSGNTIYF. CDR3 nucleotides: TGTGCCAGCAGGCCGCCGACAGGGGGCTGGTCGGGCTCTGGAAACACCATATATTTT.

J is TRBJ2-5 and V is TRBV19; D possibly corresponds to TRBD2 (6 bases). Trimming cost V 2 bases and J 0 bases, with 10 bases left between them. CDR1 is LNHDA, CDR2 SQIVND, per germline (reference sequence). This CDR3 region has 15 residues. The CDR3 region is CASSILAGYQETQYF. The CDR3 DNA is TGTGCCAGTAGTATATTGGCGGGGTACCAAGAGACCCAGTACTTC.

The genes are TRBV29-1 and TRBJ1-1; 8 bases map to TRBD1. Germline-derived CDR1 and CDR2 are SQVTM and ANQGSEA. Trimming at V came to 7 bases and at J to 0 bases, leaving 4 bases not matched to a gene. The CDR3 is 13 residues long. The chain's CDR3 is CSGTGKMNTEAFF. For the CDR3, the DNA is TGCAGCGGGACAGGGAAGATGAACACTGAAGCTTTCTTT.

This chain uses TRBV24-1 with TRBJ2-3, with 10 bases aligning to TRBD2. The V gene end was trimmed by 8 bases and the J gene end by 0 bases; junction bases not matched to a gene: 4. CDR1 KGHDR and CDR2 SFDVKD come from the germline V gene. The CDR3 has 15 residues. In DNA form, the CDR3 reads TGTGCCACCATGGCAGCGGGGGGGAGCACAGATACGCAGTATTTT. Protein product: CATMAAGGSTDTQYF.

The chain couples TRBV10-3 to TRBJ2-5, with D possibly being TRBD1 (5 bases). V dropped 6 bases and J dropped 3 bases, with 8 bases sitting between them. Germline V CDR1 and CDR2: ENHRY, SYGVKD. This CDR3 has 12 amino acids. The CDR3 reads CAISDREETQYF. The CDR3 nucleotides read TGTGCCATCAGCGACAGAGAAGAGACCCAGTACTTC.

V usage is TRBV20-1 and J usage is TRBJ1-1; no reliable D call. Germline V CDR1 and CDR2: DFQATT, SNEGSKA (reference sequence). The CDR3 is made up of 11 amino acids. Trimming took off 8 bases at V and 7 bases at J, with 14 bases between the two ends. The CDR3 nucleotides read TGCAGTATAGACGGGGTTCATGAAGCTTTCTTT. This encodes CSIDGVHEAFF.